The 19 T cell receptor beta chains below were found in one sample sequenced in a study of cytomegalovirus exposure and HLA in healthy donors. The PCR used 60 Vbeta and 13 Jbeta primers. Assay used: immunoSEQ multiplex PCR; TCRdb lists only in-frame clones, some missing. The sample lists some 120,000 clones; around 77% were seen once. The sample consisted of PBMCs. The receptors stem from a man aged 30-40 years in good health and CMV-seronegative.

The chain carries TRBV7-2 and TRBJ2-7; no clear D gene. Per the germline V gene, CDR1 is SGHTA and CDR2 is FQGNSA. This CDR3 has 11 residues. V was cut by 5 bases and J by 3 bases, with 5 bases left in between. The chain's CDR3 is CASSPLYEQYF. The CDR3 coding sequence is TGTGCCAGCAGCCCCCTCTACGAGCAGTACTTC.

This clone came up once. The J gene is TRBJ1-2, the V gene TRBV15; 7 bases are shared with TRBD1. Unmatched junction bases numbered 7, after V lost 2 bases and J lost 4 bases. The CDR3 is made up of 15 amino acids. Per germline, CDR1 LNHNV and CDR2 YYDKDF (reference sequence). The DNA for the CDR3 is TGTGCCACCAGCAGAACTACAACAGGGGTCTATGGCTACACCTTC. The encoded protein is CATSRTTTGVYGYTF.

This clone was counted a single time. This CDR3 is CASSLAPETGAGNTIYF. CDR3 DNA: TGTGCCAGCAGCTTAGCGCCCGAGACAGGGGCCGGAAACACCATATATTTT. This rearrangement joins TRBV7-2 to TRBJ1-3; 8 nucleotides align to TRBD1. Looked up from germline, CDR1 is SGHTA and CDR2 is FQGNSA. The CDR3 is 17 residues long. Germline trimming cut 0 bases from V and 4 bases from J; bases unmatched to any gene: 8.

This clone was recorded a few times. V is TRBV6-6 and J is TRBJ1-4, with D unresolved. This CDR3 region has 12 residues. Per germline, CDR1 MNHNY and CDR2 SVGAGI (reference sequence). Trimming removed 3 bases at V and 7 bases at J, with 6 bases between. For the CDR3, the DNA is TGTGCCAGCAGTTATCAGGCTGAAAAACTGTTTTTT. It yields the protein CASSYQAEKLFF.

V gene TRBV7-8 combines with J gene TRBJ2-1; possibly TRBD2 for D (6 bases). V was trimmed by 1 base and J by 6 bases, leaving 13 bases between them. The germline CDR1 and CDR2 sequences are SGHVS and FQNEAQ. The CDR3 length is 15 residues. The CDR3 region is CASSLGPAGGNEQFF. The CDR3 DNA sequence: TGTGCCAGCAGCTTAGGCCCCGCCGGGGGCAATGAGCAGTTCTTC.

This clone was counted a few times. The chain has TRBV28 and TRBJ1-2; D might be TRBD1 (5 bases). Germline V gene sequence: CDR1 MDHEN, CDR2 SYDVKM. This CDR3 has 12 residues. V lost 4 bases and J lost 4, with 7 bases in between. The CDR3 here is CASSSDSYGYTF. The CDR3 DNA reads as TGTGCCAGCAGTTCTGACAGCTATGGCTACACCTTC.

The chain joins TRBV28 to TRBJ1-1; TRBD1 matches at 8 bases. V lost 3 bases, J lost 4 bases, and 7 bases stayed unmatched. Germline V gene sequence: CDR1 MDHEN, CDR2 SYDVKM. The CDR3 contains 15 residues. CDR3 nucleotide sequence: TGTGCCAGCAGTTTGTCGGGCAGGGGGCCCACTGAAGCTTTCTTT. It translates to CASSLSGRGPTEAFF.

This clone occurred a few times. The chain has TRBV6-5 and TRBJ2-7, with TRBD2 matching over 8 bases. There are 15 residues in the CDR3. Losses at the gene ends were 2 bases for V and 1 base for J; bases not matched to a gene: 4. The germline V gene has CDR1 MNHEY and CDR2 SVGAGI. The CDR3 DNA reads TGTGCCAGCAGTTACCTGAGCGGGAGTTCCTACGAGCAGTACTTC. Translated, it gives CASSYLSGSSYEQYF.

The chain links TRBV18 to TRBJ2-5; D is perhaps TRBD2 (6 bases). Trimming left V 10 bases short and J 1 base short, with 13 bases between. CDR3 length: 13 amino acids. Looked up from germline, CDR1 is KGHSH and CDR2 is LQKENI. The CDR3 DNA reads TGTGCCACCCGGCGGGAACTCCAAGAGACCCAGTACTTC. Translating gives CATRRELQETQYF. The full variable domain, its missing parts supplied by reference TRBV18 and TRBJ2-5, is NAGVMQNPRHLVRRRGQEARLRCSPMKGHSHVYWYRQLPEEGLKFMVYLQKENIIDESGMPKERFSAEFPKEGPSILRIQQVVRGDSAAYFCATRRELQETQYFGPGTRLLVL.

The rearrangement links TRBV6-5 to TRBJ1-2; D is uncertain. V was clipped by 2 bases and J by 7 bases, with 14 bases between them. The CDR3 length is 14 residues. Germline values: CDR1 MNHEY, CDR2 SVGAGI. CDR3 nucleotide sequence: TGTGCCAGCAGTTACCCCGGGGATTTGGCTGGCTACACCTTC. Amino acid sequence: CASSYPGDLAGYTF.

Comments on this clone: Other DNA sequences of this sample code for an identical CDR3. The CDR3 sequence is CASSLRQGSEKLFF. The CDR3 DNA is TGTGCCAGCAGCTTAAGACAGGGCTCCGAAAAACTGTTTTTT. The chain recombines TRBV7-2 with TRBJ1-4; 7 nucleotides agree with TRBD1. Germline V gene sequence: CDR1 SGHTA, CDR2 FQGNSA. Losses at the gene ends were 2 bases for V and 8 bases for J; bases not matched to a gene: 5. The CDR3 spans 14 residues.

The V call is TRBV13, the J call TRBJ2-1, with 7 bases lining up with TRBD2. The V gene's germline CDR1 is PRHDT and CDR2 FYEKMQ (reference sequence). CDR3 length equals 15 residues. The junction had 2 bases not matched to a gene; V was cut back by 0 bases and J by 3 bases. The CDR3, as DNA: TGTGCCAGCAGCTTAGGGCCTAGCGGCTACAATGAGCAGTTCTTC. Translated, it gives CASSLGPSGYNEQFF. The full variable domain, with the rest looked up from reference TRBV13 and TRBJ2-1, is AAGVIQSPRHLIKEKRETATLKCYPIPRHDTVYWYQQGPGQDPQFLISFYEKMQSDKGSIPDRFSAQQFSDYHSELNMSSLELGDSALYFCASSLGPSGYNEQFFGPGTRLTVL.

V usage is TRBV10-2 and J usage is TRBJ2-5; TRBD2 matches 10 bases. This CDR3 contains 12 residues. V gave up 9 bases and J gave up 4 bases; unmatched junction bases: 2. Germline CDR1 reads WSHSY; CDR2 reads SAAADI. CDR3 coding DNA: TGCGCCAGTGGACTAGCGGCAGAGACCCAGTACTTC. It is translated as CASGLAAETQYF.

This clone has just a few counts. The V and J genes are TRBV28 and TRBJ1-1; D gene ambiguous. The CDR3 is 13 amino acids. The V gene lost 5 bases and the J gene lost 3 bases, with 10 bases spanning the gap. Germline values: CDR1 MDHEN, CDR2 SYDVKM. CDR3 DNA sequence: TGTGCCAGCAGTCCCAGGTCTTACACTGAAGCTTTCTTT. Protein sequence: CASSPRSYTEAFF.

The chain links TRBV28 to TRBJ2-7, with 9 bases identical to TRBD2. This CDR3 region has 16 residues. From germline, CDR1 is MDHEN and CDR2 SYDVKM. With 5 bases clipped from V and 2 bases from J, the junction kept 10 bases outside the gene matches. CDR3 amino acids: CASSAQTSGTTYEQYF. The CDR3 DNA reads TGTGCCAGCAGTGCACAGACTAGCGGAACAACCTACGAGCAGTACTTC.

The chain recombines TRBV4-3 with TRBJ2-1; 10 bases are a match to TRBD2. The CDR3 is 17 amino acids. Germline V gene sequence: CDR1 LGHNA, CDR2 YSLEER. Trimming took 0 bases from V and 4 from J; bases not matched to a gene: 6. The chain's CDR3 is CASSQDLAGVGYNEQFF. DNA of the CDR3: TGCGCCAGCAGCCAAGACCTAGCGGGGGTGGGATACAATGAGCAGTTCTTC.

J is TRBJ2-7 and V is TRBV6-4; 7 nucleotides line up with TRBD2. Per the germline V gene, CDR1 is MRHNA and CDR2 is SNTAGT. V dropped 7 bases and J dropped 1; count of bases not matched to a gene: 10. CDR3 size: 15 residues. CDR3 in DNA: TGTGCCAGCATGGTCGGGGACTATTCTTCCTACGAGCAGTACTTC. Translating gives CASMVGDYSSYEQYF.

A few counts support this clone. V gene TRBV15 combines with J gene TRBJ2-5; D possibly corresponds to TRBD1 (5 bases). The CDR3 consists of 15 residues. V was trimmed by 2 bases and J by 0 bases, leaving 10 bases between them. Germline lookup yields CDR1 LNHNV and CDR2 YYDKDF (reference sequence). The CDR3 DNA follows: TGTGCCACCAGCAGAAAGGGGAAAAACCAAGAGACCCAGTACTTC. This sequence encodes CATSRKGKNQETQYF. Based on the CDR3 plus reference TRBV15 and TRBJ2-5, the full variable domain is DAMVIQNPRYQVTQFGKPVTLSCSQTLNHNVMYWYQQKSSQAPKLLFHYYDKDFNNEADTPDNFQSRRPNTSFCFLDIRSPGLGDTAMYLCATSRKGKNQETQYFGPGTRLLVL.

The chain links TRBV29-1 to TRBJ2-5; 7 bases line up with TRBD2. This CDR3 contains 15 residues. The V gene end was trimmed by 3 bases and the J gene end by 5 bases; junction bases not matched to a gene: 12. From germline, CDR1 is SQVTM and CDR2 ANQGSEA. CDR3 sequence: CSVDRLGGIGETQYF. The CDR3 DNA follows: TGCAGCGTTGACCGTCTGGGGGGGATCGGGGAGACCCAGTACTTC.